This TCR beta chain appears in the sequencing data of a study of blood T cell repertoires in COVID-19. Trimming at V came to 0 bases and at J to 7 bases, leaving 10 bases not matched to a gene. The CDR3 is 17 residues long. Germline CDR1 SGHNT, CDR2 YYREEE (reference sequence). Clones were sequenced by immunoSEQ multiplex PCR, and TCRdb holds only the in-frame ones, with some missing. The table includes 100,000 to 110,000 clones, over 75% detected once. The sequenced sample consisted of peripheral blood. The J gene is TRBJ2-2, the V gene TRBV5-4, with TRBD2 identical over 9 bases. The TCR comes from a human donor in a cohort sampled during active COVID-19. CDR3 coding DNA: TGTGCCAGCAGCTTGGGCGGGAGGGCCGTAGGTGGCGGGGAGCTGTTTTTT. It yields the protein CASSLGGRAVGGGELFF. The full variable domain, completed using reference TRBV5-4 and TRBJ2-2, is ETGVTQSPTHLIKTRGQQVTLRCSSQSGHNTVSWYQQALGQGPQFIFQYYREEENGRGNFPPRFSGLQFPNYSSELNVNALELDDSALYLCASSLGGRAVGGGELFFGEGSRLTVL.